These 23 T cell receptor beta chains originate from one sample sequenced in a study of early stage breast cancer tumors. Sequenced by immunoSEQ multiplex PCR; TCRdb stores in-frame clones only, minus some. Of some 30,000 clones listed, almost 75% are singletons. The material sequenced was breast tumor tissue. The receptor source for this set is a person aged 25-39 years with breast cancer.

This clone is labeled medium-sized. The rearrangement joins TRBV28 to TRBJ1-1, with D perhaps TRBD1 (6 bases). Deletions cut 6 bases from V and 0 bases from J, with 11 bases between. The germline gives CDR1 MDHEN, CDR2 SYDVKM. The CDR3 spans 14 residues. The DNA of the CDR3 is TGTGCCAGCAGCCCGGACAGCATGAACACTGAAGCTTTCTTT. Its translation is CASSPDSMNTEAFF.

The chain employs TRBV27 and TRBJ1-5; 8 positions match TRBD1. CDR3 length equals 14 residues. V gave up 6 bases and J gave up 4 bases; unmatched junction bases: 5. Germline V CDR1 and CDR2: MNHEY, SMNVEV (reference sequence). DNA for the CDR3: TGTGCCAGCAGCCGGACAGGGCCTAATCAGCCCCAGCATTTT. As protein: CASSRTGPNQPQHF.

The chain links TRBV15 to TRBJ1-2; TRBD1 aligns across 9 bases. After removal of 5 bases from V and 7 bases from J, the junction contained 5 bases not matched to a gene. This CDR3 comprises 13 residues. CDR1 is LNHNV, CDR2 YYDKDF, per germline (reference sequence). CDR3 in DNA: TGTGCCACCAGCGGGTACAGGGGGCTTGGCTACACCTTC. It codes for CATSGYRGLGYTF.

The chain joins TRBV6-6 to TRBJ2-7; D is perhaps TRBD2 (6 bases). CDR1 and CDR2 from the germline V gene are MNHNY and SVGAGI (reference sequence). The ends were cut back, 2 bases at V and 2 bases at J, with 13 bases in the middle. This CDR3 is built from 15 residues. The DNA for the CDR3 is TGTGCCAGCAGTTACGGCGGGGCGGTAGCCTACGAGCAGTACTTC. Translated: CASSYGGAVAYEQYF.

This clone was recorded once. The chain is built from TRBV4-1 and TRBJ1-5, with TRBD1 as a possible D gene (5 bases). Germline CDR1 is MGHRA and CDR2 is YSYEKL. The V gene lost 1 base and the J gene lost 1 base, with 8 bases spanning the gap. The CDR3 extends over 15 amino acids. The CDR3 bases are TGCGCCAGCAGCCAAGGACAGTACAGCAATCAGCCCCAGCATTTT. Translation gives CASSQGQYSNQPQHF.

The chain carries TRBV9 and TRBJ1-5; TRBD1 matches at 9 bases. V lost 4 bases to trimming and J lost 9 bases; unmatched junction nucleotides: 8. The CDR3 consists of 14 residues. Germline CDR1 reads SGDLS; CDR2 reads YYNGEE. CDR3 in amino acids: CASSPWTGAGPQHF. The DNA for the CDR3 is TGTGCCAGCAGCCCTTGGACAGGGGCCGGGCCCCAGCATTTT.

The chain has TRBV4-1 and TRBJ2-5; 10 nucleotides match TRBD1. CDR1 is MGHRA, CDR2 YSYEKL, per germline. This CDR3 contains 17 residues. The V gene end was trimmed by 1 base and the J gene end by 2 bases; junction bases not matched to a gene: 7. The CDR3 region has the DNA TGCGCCAGCAGCCAAGCCAGCTGGGACAGGGGACAAGAGACCCAGTACTTC. This codes for CASSQASWDRGQETQYF.

The V gene is TRBV11-2, the J gene TRBJ2-7; maybe TRBD2 (6 bases). The germline V gene has CDR1 SGHAT and CDR2 FQNNGV. The CDR3 sequence is 14 residues long. The V end lost 5 bases, the J end lost 10 bases, and 21 bases lay between the germline ends. The CDR3 nucleotides are TGTGCCAGCAGCCCGGGGGTCGGGAGAATCCTACAGTACTTC. Amino acids: CASSPGVGRILQYF.

This clone was found once. The chain recombines TRBV5-4 with TRBJ2-1; 9 bases line up with TRBD2. Unmatched junction bases numbered 10, after V lost 2 bases and J lost 4 bases. This CDR3 has 17 residues. Per the germline V gene, CDR1 is SGHNT and CDR2 is YYREEE (reference sequence). This CDR3 reads CASSFAGLGLAYNEQFF. DNA for the CDR3: TGTGCCAGCAGCTTTGCCGGCTTGGGACTAGCTTACAATGAGCAGTTCTTC.

Only one count was recorded for this clone. This chain uses TRBV4-3 with TRBJ2-7; tentative D call: TRBD2 (5 bases). Germline assignment: CDR1 LGHNA and CDR2 YSLEER. V dropped 0 bases and J dropped 2 bases, with 14 bases sitting between them. The CDR3 extends over 16 amino acids. CDR3 in DNA: TGCGCCAGCAGCCAAGATAGGGCTACGGGGACCTACGAGCAGTACTTC. It is translated as CASSQDRATGTYEQYF.

This clone was seen a handful of times. CDR3 DNA sequence: TGCGCCAGCAGCGCCTTAGGGGCGCAGTATTTT. It is translated as CASSALGAQYF. This chain joins TRBV5-1 and TRBJ2-3; weak D call: TRBD1 (5 bases). With 4 bases removed from V and 10 bases from J, the gap between germline ends came to 10 bases. This CDR3 is built from 11 residues. Germline V CDR1 and CDR2: SGHRS, YFSETQ. Full variable domain (rest looked up from reference TRBV5-1 and TRBJ2-3): KAGVTQTPRYLIKTRGQQVTLSCSPISGHRSVSWYQQTPGQGLQFLFEYFSETQRNKGNFPGRFSGRQFSNSRSEMNVSTLELGDSALYLCASSALGAQYFGPGTRLTVL.

This sequence joins TRBV7-8 and TRBJ1-2, with D perhaps matching TRBD1 (5 bases). This CDR3 is 12 amino acids long. V gave up 5 bases and J gave up 4 bases, with 8 bases separating them. Germline CDR1 is SGHVS and CDR2 is FQNEAQ. CDR3 nucleotide sequence: TGTGCCAGCAGCCGCGGGGGCTATGGCTACACCTTC. Translating gives CASSRGGYGYTF.

CDR3 region: CASSRRVGEGGNTIYF. The CDR3 DNA sequence: TGTGCCAGCAGCCGACGGGTTGGGGAGGGTGGAAACACCATATATTTT. The J gene is TRBJ1-3, the V gene TRBV4-2, with unresolved D. The germline V gene encodes CDR1 LGHNA and CDR2 YNFKEQ. The CDR3 is 16 amino acids. V dropped 4 bases and J dropped 3 bases, with 16 bases sitting between them.

The chain links TRBV5-4 to TRBJ1-4; D gene unclear. In germline, CDR1 is SGHNT, CDR2 YYREEE (reference sequence). This CDR3 is built from 13 residues. V shed 0 bases and J shed 5 bases, with 5 bases lying between them. The DNA of the CDR3 is TGTGCCAGCAGCTTGGGATCAAATGAAAAACTGTTTTTT. As protein: CASSLGSNEKLFF.

This clone was detected a few times. DNA of the CDR3: TGTGCCAGTAGTCCCCCCCTGGGGACTACGGGGGGAGAGACCCAGTACTTC. Residues: CASSPPLGTTGGETQYF. The V and J genes are TRBV19 and TRBJ2-5; 7 bases are a match to TRBD2. CDR3 length: 17 amino acids. Germline loops: CDR1 LNHDA, CDR2 SQIVND (reference sequence). Unmatched junction bases numbered 16, after V lost 5 bases and J lost 4 bases.

V gene TRBV7-2 combines with J gene TRBJ1-1; maybe TRBD1 (5 bases). The length of the CDR3 is 14 residues. Germline V gives CDR1 SGHTA, CDR2 FQGNSA. The ends were cut back, 5 bases at V and 1 base at J, with 11 bases in the middle. The chain's CDR3 is CASSPRAENTEAFF. Written as DNA, the CDR3 is TGTGCCAGCAGCCCCAGGGCGGAGAACACTGAAGCTTTCTTT. Together with reference TRBV7-2 and TRBJ1-1, the CDR3 gives the full variable domain: GAGVSQSPSNKVTEKGKDVELRCDPISGHTALYWYRQSLGQGLEFLIYFQGNSAPDKSGLPSDRFSAERTGGSVSTLTIQRTQQEDSAVYLCASSPRAENTEAFFGQGTRLTVV.

The chain joins TRBV7-8 to TRBJ1-4; the match to TRBD1 covers 10 bases. The CDR3 has 15 residues. The V segment lost 3 bases and the J segment 5 bases; nucleotides outside the gene matches: 3. Germline-derived CDR1 and CDR2 are SGHVS and FQNEAQ. CDR3 sequence: CASSLGTGENEKLFF. CDR3 bases: TGTGCCAGCAGCTTGGGGACAGGGGAGAATGAAAAACTGTTTTTT.

This chain connects TRBV10-1 to TRBJ2-1; TRBD2 aligns across 11 bases. The CDR3 is 15 amino acids. From germline, CDR1 is WNHNN and CDR2 SYGVQD (reference sequence). V shed 0 bases and J 8 bases; nucleotides not matched to a gene: 3. Written as DNA, the CDR3 is TGCGCCAGCAGTGAGTCACTAGCGGGAGACCATGAGCAGTTCTTC. It codes for CASSESLAGDHEQFF.

V usage is TRBV19 and J usage is TRBJ2-1; D uncertain. The CDR3 contains 13 residues. Germline CDR1 LNHDA, CDR2 SQIVND (reference sequence). V was shortened by 5 bases and J by 3 bases, with 8 bases between the two germline ends. The DNA of the CDR3 is TGTGCCAGTAGTCCTCCGAACTACAATGAGCAGTTCTTC. Translation gives CASSPPNYNEQFF.

The V and J genes are TRBV7-8 and TRBJ2-7; perhaps TRBD2 as D (5 bases). V dropped 2 bases and J dropped 4 bases, with 6 bases sitting between them. The germline gives CDR1 SGHVS, CDR2 FQNEAQ. The CDR3 is made up of 12 amino acids. The CDR3 sequence is CASSLIAYEQYF. The CDR3 DNA reads as TGTGCCAGCAGCTTAATAGCGTACGAGCAGTACTTC.

The chain employs TRBV6-5 and TRBJ1-1; perhaps TRBD1 as D (6 bases). CDR1 MNHEY and CDR2 SVGAGI come from the germline V gene. The CDR3 is 15 residues long. Trimming took 4 bases from V and 4 from J, leaving 16 bases between them. As DNA, the CDR3 is TGTGCCAGCAGTTTGATACAGGGAGTCGGCACTGAAGCTTTCTTT. Translation: CASSLIQGVGTEAFF.

This clone was seen a handful of times. This chain uses TRBV28 with TRBJ1-2; D remains unclear. Trimming took 7 bases from V and 9 from J, leaving 12 bases between them. The CDR3 sequence is 11 residues long. CDR1 is MDHEN, CDR2 SYDVKM, per germline. CDR3 sequence reads: CASKEGRSYTF. The CDR3 nucleotides read TGTGCCAGCAAAGAAGGGAGGAGCTACACCTTC.

The chain links TRBV7-2 to TRBJ2-7; D gene uncertain. Trimming pared 0 bases from V and 2 bases from J, leaving 5 bases between. In germline, CDR1 is SGHTA, CDR2 FQGNSA. This CDR3 has 13 amino acids. CDR3 loop: CASSLAPTYEQYF. Written as DNA, the CDR3 is TGTGCCAGCAGCTTAGCTCCTACCTACGAGCAGTACTTC.